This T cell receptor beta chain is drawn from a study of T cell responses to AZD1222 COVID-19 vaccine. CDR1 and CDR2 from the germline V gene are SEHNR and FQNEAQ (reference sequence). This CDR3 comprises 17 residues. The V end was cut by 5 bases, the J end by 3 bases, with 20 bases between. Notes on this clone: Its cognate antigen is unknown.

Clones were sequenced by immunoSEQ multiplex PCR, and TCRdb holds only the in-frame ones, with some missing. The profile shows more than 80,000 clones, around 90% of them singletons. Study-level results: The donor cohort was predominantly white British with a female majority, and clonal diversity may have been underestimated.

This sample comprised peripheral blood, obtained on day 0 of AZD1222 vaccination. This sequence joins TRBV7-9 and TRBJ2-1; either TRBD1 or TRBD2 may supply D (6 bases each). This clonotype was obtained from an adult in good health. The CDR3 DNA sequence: TGTGCCAGCAGCCCAGCAAGAACGGGGGCCCACTACAATGAGCAGTTCTTC. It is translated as CASSPARTGAHYNEQFF.